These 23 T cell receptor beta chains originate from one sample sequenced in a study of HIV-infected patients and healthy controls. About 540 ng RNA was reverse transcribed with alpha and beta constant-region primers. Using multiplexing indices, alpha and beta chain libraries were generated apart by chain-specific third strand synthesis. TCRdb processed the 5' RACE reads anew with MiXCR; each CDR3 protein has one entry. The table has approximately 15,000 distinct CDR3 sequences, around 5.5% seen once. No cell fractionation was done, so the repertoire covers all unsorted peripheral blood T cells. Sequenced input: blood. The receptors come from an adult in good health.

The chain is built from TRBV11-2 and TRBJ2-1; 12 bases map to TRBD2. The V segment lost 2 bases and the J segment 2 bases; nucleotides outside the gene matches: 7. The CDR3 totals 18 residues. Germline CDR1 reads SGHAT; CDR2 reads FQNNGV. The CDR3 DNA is TGTGCCAGCAGCTTACTAGCTAGCGGGGGGGCCCCCTACAATGAGCAGTTCTTC. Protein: CASSLLASGGAPYNEQFF.

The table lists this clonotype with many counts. In DNA, the CDR3 is TGTGCCAGCAGTGAAGGGCAGGGGTGGCAGCCCCAGCATTTT. Translation: CASSEGQGWQPQHF. The genes are TRBV6-1 and TRBJ1-5, with a tentative D call TRBD1 (6 bases). CDR1 and CDR2 (germline): MNHNS, SASEGT. The CDR3 has 14 amino acids. V was clipped by 1 base and J by 7 bases, with 11 bases between them.

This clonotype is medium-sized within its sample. CDR3 DNA sequence: TGTGCCAGCAGCCCCCAGGGAACCCGCGGCAATGAGCAGTTCTTC. It translates to CASSPQGTRGNEQFF. The rearrangement joins TRBV5-6 to TRBJ2-1; a possible D gene is TRBD1 (5 bases). The CDR3 is 15 residues long. V shed 4 bases and J shed 6 bases, with 17 bases lying between them. Germline loops: CDR1 SGHDT, CDR2 YYEEEE. The whole variable domain, filled in from reference TRBV5-6 and TRBJ2-1, reads DAGVTQSPTHLIKTRGQQVTLRCSPKSGHDTVSWYQQALGQGPQFIFQYYEEEERQRGNFPDRFSGHQFPNYSSELNVNALLLGDSALYLCASSPQGTRGNEQFFGPGTRLTVL.

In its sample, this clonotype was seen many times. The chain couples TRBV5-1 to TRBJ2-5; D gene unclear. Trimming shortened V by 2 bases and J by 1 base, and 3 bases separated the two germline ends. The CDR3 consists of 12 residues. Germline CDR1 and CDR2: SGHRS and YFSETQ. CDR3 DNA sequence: TGCGCCAGCAGCTTAGGCCAAGAGACCCAGTACTTC. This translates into CASSLGQETQYF.

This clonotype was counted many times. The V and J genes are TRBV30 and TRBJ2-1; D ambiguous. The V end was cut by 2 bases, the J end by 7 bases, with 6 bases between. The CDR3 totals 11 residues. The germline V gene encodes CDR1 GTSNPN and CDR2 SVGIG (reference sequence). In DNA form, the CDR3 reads TGTGCCTGGAGTCCCGGGAATGAGCAGTTCTTC. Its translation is CAWSPGNEQFF.

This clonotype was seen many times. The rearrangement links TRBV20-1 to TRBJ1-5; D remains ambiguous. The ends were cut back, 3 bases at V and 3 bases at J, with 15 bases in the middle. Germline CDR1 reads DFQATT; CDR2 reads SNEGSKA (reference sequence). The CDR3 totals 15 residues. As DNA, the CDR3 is TGCAGTGCTAGGGCCCCCGGGGAGGACAATCAGCCCCAGCATTTT. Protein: CSARAPGEDNQPQHF.

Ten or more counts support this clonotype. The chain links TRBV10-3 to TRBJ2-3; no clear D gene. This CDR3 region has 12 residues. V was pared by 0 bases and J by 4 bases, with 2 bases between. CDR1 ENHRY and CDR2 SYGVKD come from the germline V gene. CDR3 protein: CAISESPDTQYF. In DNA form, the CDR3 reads TGTGCCATCAGTGAGTCTCCAGATACGCAGTATTTT.

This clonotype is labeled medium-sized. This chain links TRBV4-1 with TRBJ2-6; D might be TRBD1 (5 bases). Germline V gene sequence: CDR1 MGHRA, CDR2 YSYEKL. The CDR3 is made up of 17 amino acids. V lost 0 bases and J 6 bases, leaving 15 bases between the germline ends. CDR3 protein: CASSQETGPGVANVLTF. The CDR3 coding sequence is TGCGCCAGCAGCCAAGAAACAGGTCCTGGAGTGGCCAACGTCCTGACTTTC.

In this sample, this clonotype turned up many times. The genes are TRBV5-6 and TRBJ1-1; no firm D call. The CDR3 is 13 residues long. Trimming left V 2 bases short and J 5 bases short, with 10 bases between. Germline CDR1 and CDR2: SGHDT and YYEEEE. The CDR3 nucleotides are TGTGCCAGCAGCTTTGGACGGTCAACTGAAGCTTTCTTT. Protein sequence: CASSFGRSTEAFF.

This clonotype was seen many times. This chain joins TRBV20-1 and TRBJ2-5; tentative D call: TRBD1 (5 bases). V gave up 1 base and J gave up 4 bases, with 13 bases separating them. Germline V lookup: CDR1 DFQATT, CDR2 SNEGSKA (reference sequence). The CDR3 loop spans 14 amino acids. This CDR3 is CSARAPHGAETQYF. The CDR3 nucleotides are TGCAGTGCTAGAGCACCCCATGGGGCAGAGACCCAGTACTTC.

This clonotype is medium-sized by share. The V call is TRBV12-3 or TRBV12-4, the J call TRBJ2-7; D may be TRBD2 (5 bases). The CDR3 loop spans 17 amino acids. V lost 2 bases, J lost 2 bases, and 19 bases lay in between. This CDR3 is CASSLHPGGLGTYEQYF. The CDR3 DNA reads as TGTGCCAGCAGTTTACACCCAGGAGGACTTGGTACCTACGAGCAGTACTTC.

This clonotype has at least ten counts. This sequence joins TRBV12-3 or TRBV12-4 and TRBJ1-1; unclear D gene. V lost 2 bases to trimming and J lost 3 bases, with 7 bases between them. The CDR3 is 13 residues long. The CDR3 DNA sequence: TGTGCCAGCAGTTTATGGCAGGACACTGAAGCTTTCTTT. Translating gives CASSLWQDTEAFF.

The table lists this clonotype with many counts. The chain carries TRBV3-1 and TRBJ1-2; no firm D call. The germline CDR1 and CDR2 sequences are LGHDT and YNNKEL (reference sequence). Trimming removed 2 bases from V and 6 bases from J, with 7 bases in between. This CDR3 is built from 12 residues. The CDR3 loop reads CASSQRGDGYTF. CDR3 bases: TGTGCCAGCAGCCAACGAGGCGATGGCTACACCTTC.

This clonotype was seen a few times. CDR3 sequence: CASGLSSGDTQYF. Here the CDR3 DNA reads TGTGCTAGTGGTTTGAGTTCGGGGGATACGCAGTATTTT. This chain links TRBV12-5 with TRBJ2-3; weak D call: TRBD2 (5 bases). Germline V gene lookup returns CDR1 LGHNT and CDR2 FRNRAP. CDR3 size: 13 residues. Trimming removed 2 bases at V and 6 bases at J, with 9 bases between.

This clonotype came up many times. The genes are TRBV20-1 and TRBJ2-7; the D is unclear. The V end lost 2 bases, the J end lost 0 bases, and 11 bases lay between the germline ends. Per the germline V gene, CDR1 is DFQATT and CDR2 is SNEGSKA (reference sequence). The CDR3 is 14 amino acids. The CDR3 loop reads CSARYLAVSYEQYF. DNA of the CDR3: TGCAGTGCTAGATACCTCGCAGTCTCCTACGAGCAGTACTTC.

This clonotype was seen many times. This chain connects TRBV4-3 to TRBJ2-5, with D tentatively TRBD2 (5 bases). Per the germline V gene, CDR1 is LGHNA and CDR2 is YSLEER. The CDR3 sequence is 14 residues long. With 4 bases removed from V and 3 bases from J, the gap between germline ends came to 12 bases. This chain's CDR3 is CASSLRGLKETQYF. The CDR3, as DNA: TGCGCCAGCAGCCTCCGGGGTTTGAAAGAGACCCAGTACTTC.

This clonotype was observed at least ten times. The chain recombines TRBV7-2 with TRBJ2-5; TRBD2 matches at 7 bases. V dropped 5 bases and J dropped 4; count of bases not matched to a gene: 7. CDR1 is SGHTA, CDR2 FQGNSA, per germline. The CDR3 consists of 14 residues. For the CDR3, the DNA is TGTGCCAGCAGCCGGGACTACGGGGCAGAGACCCAGTACTTC. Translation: CASSRDYGAETQYF.

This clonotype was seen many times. CDR3 DNA sequence: TGTGCCAGCAGCCTGTTACAGGGGGCGGCAACTAATGAAAAACTGTTTTTT. It translates to CASSLLQGAATNEKLFF. The V call is TRBV4-2, the J call TRBJ1-4; 9 nucleotides line up with TRBD1. This CDR3 contains 17 residues. Per the germline V gene, CDR1 is LGHNA and CDR2 is YNFKEQ. V lost 4 bases to trimming and J lost 0 bases; unmatched junction nucleotides: 6.

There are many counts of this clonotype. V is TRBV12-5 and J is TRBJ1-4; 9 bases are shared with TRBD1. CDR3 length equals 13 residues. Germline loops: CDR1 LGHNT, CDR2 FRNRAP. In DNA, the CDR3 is TGTGCAGAAGTCGGGACAGGGAATGAAAAACTGTTTTTT. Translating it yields CAEVGTGNEKLFF.

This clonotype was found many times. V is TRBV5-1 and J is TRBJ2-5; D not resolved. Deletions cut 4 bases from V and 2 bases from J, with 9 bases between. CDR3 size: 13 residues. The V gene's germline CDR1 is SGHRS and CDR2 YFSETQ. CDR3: CASSPATQETQYF. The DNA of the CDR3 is TGCGCCAGCAGCCCAGCGACTCAAGAGACCCAGTACTTC.

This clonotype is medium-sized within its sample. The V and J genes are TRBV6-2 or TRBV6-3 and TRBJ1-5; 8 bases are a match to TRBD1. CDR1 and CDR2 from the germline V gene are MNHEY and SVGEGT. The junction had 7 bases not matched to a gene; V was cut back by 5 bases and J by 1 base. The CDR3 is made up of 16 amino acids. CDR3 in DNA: TGTGCCAGCAGTCACAGGGACAGGATAAGCAATCAGCCCCAGCATTTT. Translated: CASSHRDRISNQPQHF.

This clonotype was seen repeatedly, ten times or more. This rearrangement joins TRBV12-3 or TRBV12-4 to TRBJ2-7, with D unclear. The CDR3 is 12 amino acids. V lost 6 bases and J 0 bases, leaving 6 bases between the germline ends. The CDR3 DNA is TGTGCCAGCAGCCGAGCCTCCTACGAGCAGTACTTC. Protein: CASSRASYEQYF.

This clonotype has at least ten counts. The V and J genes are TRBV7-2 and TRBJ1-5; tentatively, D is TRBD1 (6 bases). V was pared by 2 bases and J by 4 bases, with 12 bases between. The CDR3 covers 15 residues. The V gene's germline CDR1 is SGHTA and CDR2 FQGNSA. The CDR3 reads CASSLYGGRNQPQHF. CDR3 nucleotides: TGTGCCAGCAGCTTATACGGGGGGCGGAATCAGCCCCAGCATTTT.